Presented here are 30 T cell receptor beta chains from one specimen sequenced in a study of T cells in Graves' hyperthyroidism and ophthalmopathy. Amplification of TCR beta CDR3 regions was performed using RNA transcripts as template. Using the HTBI primer set, a first-round RT-PCR was run on the TCR CDR3. TCRdb re-called the multiplex PCR reads through MiXCR, storing one row per CDR3 protein. The sample consists of around 540,000 distinct CDR3 sequences, roughly 50% of them appearing once. The specimen sequenced was peripheral blood or thyroid tissue (not recorded which). These receptors all come from a woman aged 18-29 years with Graves' hyperthyroidism.

Many counts were recorded for this clonotype. V is TRBV2 and J is TRBJ1-6, with a tentative D call TRBD1 (6 bases). V was clipped by 8 bases and J by 8 bases, with 16 bases between them. Germline V gene sequence: CDR1 SNHLY, CDR2 FYNNEI. CDR3 length equals 14 residues. CDR3 loop: CASGRGGQDSPLHF. In DNA, the CDR3 is TGTGCCAGCGGCCGGGGGGGCCAAGATTCACCCCTCCACTTT. The variable domain in full, completed from reference TRBV2 and TRBJ1-6, reads EPEVTQTPSHQVTQMGQEVILRCVPISNHLYFYWYRQILGQKVEFLVSFYNNEISEKSEIFDDQFSVERPDGSNFTLKIRSTKLEDSAMYFCASGRGGQDSPLHFGNGTRLTVT.

This rearrangement joins TRBV9 to TRBJ1-2; the match to TRBD1 covers 9 bases. V lost 6 bases, J lost 8 bases, and 11 bases stayed unmatched. This CDR3 spans 14 amino acids. CDR1 and CDR2 (germline): SGDLS, YYNGEE. CDR3 protein: CASTPGTGSIGYTF. The CDR3, as DNA: TGTGCCAGCACCCCCGGGACAGGGTCTATCGGCTACACCTTC.

J is TRBJ2-7 and V is TRBV7-9, with D hard to call. V lost 6 bases and J lost 4, with 13 bases in between. CDR1 and CDR2 (germline): SEHNR, FQNEAQ (reference sequence). The CDR3 runs 13 residues. Written as DNA, the CDR3 is TGTGCCAGCAGTTTATCGATGAGGTACGAGCAGTACTTC. Its translation: CASSLSMRYEQYF. Combining the CDR3 with reference TRBV7-9 and TRBJ2-7 gives the whole variable domain DTGVSQNPRHKITKRGQNVTFRCDPISEHNRLYWYRQTLGQGPEFLTYFQNEAQLEKSRLLSDRFSAERPKGSFSTLEIQRTEQGDSAMYLCASSLSMRYEQYFGPGTRLTVT.

This clonotype came up a few times. V is TRBV7-2 and J is TRBJ1-3; TRBD1 matches 8 bases. The germline V gene encodes CDR1 SGHTA and CDR2 FQGNSA. The V and J ends lost 6 bases and 4 bases, in that order; junction bases with no gene match: 8. The CDR3 is 15 residues long. The CDR3 reads CASSQGAGEGNTIYF. CDR3 sequence (DNA): TGTGCCAGCAGTCAGGGGGCTGGGGAAGGAAACACCATATATTTT. Variable domain in full (rest from reference TRBV7-2 and TRBJ1-3): GAGVSQSPSNKVTEKGKDVELRCDPISGHTALYWYRQSLGQGLEFLIYFQGNSAPDKSGLPSDRFSAERTGGSVSTLTIQRTQQEDSAVYLCASSQGAGEGNTIYFGEGSWLTVV.

V and J are TRBV2 and TRBJ1-2, with D possibly TRBD1 on 5 matching bases. This CDR3 spans 12 amino acids. With 8 bases removed from V and 6 bases from J, the gap between germline ends came to 13 bases. Germline CDR1 reads SNHLY; CDR2 reads FYNNEI. The CDR3 region is CASQEAGDGYTF. As DNA, the CDR3 is TGTGCCAGCCAAGAAGCGGGGGATGGCTACACCTTC.

This clonotype was recorded a few times. V gene TRBV7-2 combines with J gene TRBJ2-5; D not resolved. Trimming took 8 bases from V and 7 from J, leaving 20 bases between them. The CDR3 is 14 amino acids. Germline CDR1 reads SGHTA; CDR2 reads FQGNSA. This chain's CDR3 is CASSPLTAESTQYF. CDR3 nucleotide sequence: TGTGCCAGCTCACCTTTGACCGCCGAATCGACCCAGTACTTC.

This clonotype was picked up many times. CDR3 amino acids: CSVVSRGTEAFF. As DNA, the CDR3 is TGCAGCGTTGTATCGCGGGGGACTGAAGCTTTCTTT. This chain joins TRBV29-1 and TRBJ1-1; a possible D gene is TRBD1 (5 bases). Germline CDR1 is SQVTM and CDR2 is ANQGSEA. The CDR3 has 12 residues. Trimming cost V 4 bases and J 5 bases, with 11 bases left between them.

A word on this clonotype: A single base separates this from a much larger clone, so it may be a read error. This rearrangement joins TRBV11-3 to TRBJ1-6; possibly TRBD1 for D (5 bases). The CDR3 has 14 residues. V dropped 4 bases and J dropped 16 bases, with 20 bases sitting between them. CDR1 and CDR2 (germline): SGHNT, YENEEA. CDR3 region: CASSSGTYPLILHF. In nucleotides, the CDR3 is TGTGCCAGCAGCTCCGGGACCTATCCCCTTATTCTCCACTTT.

The chain has TRBV4-1 and TRBJ2-5, with D possibly TRBD2 on 5 matching bases. The CDR3 runs to 14 residues. The germline gives CDR1 MGHRA, CDR2 YSYEKL. V shed 0 bases and J shed 2 bases, with 7 bases lying between them. CDR3 amino acids: CASSQDGEQETQYF. CDR3 nucleotide sequence: TGCGCCAGCAGCCAAGACGGGGAACAAGAGACCCAGTACTTC.

The rearrangement links TRBV10-3 to TRBJ2-6, with 8 positions matching TRBD1. J was trimmed by 2 bases and V by 4 bases; bases with no gene match: 1. In germline, CDR1 is ENHRY, CDR2 SYGVKD. The CDR3 totals 15 residues. This CDR3 is CAISVTGAGANVLTF. CDR3 nucleotide sequence: TGTGCCATCAGTGTGACAGGGGCTGGGGCCAACGTCCTGACTTTC.

This clonotype was recorded a few times. This sequence joins TRBV12-3 or TRBV12-4 and TRBJ1-3; D call uncertain. The CDR3 has 12 amino acids. The V gene lost 8 bases and the J gene lost 8 bases, with 13 bases spanning the gap. The CDR3 DNA sequence: TGTGCCAGCCGCGGCCCGAGGGACACCATATATTTT. It translates to CASRGPRDTIYF.

This clonotype was detected many times. The chain is built from TRBV2 and TRBJ2-5, with D uncertain. V was cut by 7 bases and J by 6 bases, with 3 bases left in between. The CDR3 runs 9 residues. Looked up from germline, CDR1 is SNHLY and CDR2 is FYNNEI. CDR3 amino acids: CASMKTQYF. CDR3 in DNA: TGTGCCAGCATGAAGACCCAGTACTTC.

Turning to this clonotype: The junction departs from the called germline gene at one end, perhaps through a read error. This rearrangement joins TRBV19 to TRBJ1-5; D not certain. Per germline, CDR1 LNHDA and CDR2 SQIVND (reference sequence). The CDR3 covers 13 residues. DNA of the CDR3: TGTGCCAGTAGTAAGGTTAGCTATCAGCCCCAGCATTTT. It codes for CASSKVSYQPQHF.

This clonotype was picked up a small number of times. The chain has TRBV6-5 and TRBJ1-2; tentatively, D is TRBD1 (6 bases). Trimming removed 7 bases at V and 2 bases at J, with 14 bases between. Germline V lookup: CDR1 MNHEY, CDR2 SVGAGI. The CDR3 is 14 residues long. In nucleotides, the CDR3 is TGTGCCAGCATTCGACTAGGGGGGAACTATGGCTACACCTTC. As protein: CASIRLGGNYGYTF.

This clonotype was counted many times. The rearrangement joins TRBV19 to TRBJ1-6, with 8 bases that match TRBD1. Germline CDR1 and CDR2: LNHDA and SQIVND (reference sequence). The CDR3 has 12 residues. V shed 5 bases and J 14 bases; nucleotides not matched to a gene: 5. This chain's CDR3 is CASSSRTGSLHF. DNA for the CDR3: TGTGCCAGTAGTTCCCGGACAGGGTCCCTCCACTTT. Variable domain in full (rest from reference TRBV19 and TRBJ1-6): DGGITQSPKYLFRKEGQNVTLSCEQNLNHDAMYWYRQDPGQGLRLIYYSQIVNDFQKGDIAEGYSVSREKKESFPLTVTSAQKNPTAFYLCASSSRTGSLHFGNGTRLTVT.

The chain has TRBV19 and TRBJ1-4; D remains unclear. The CDR3 has 10 amino acids. Germline lookup yields CDR1 LNHDA and CDR2 SQIVND (reference sequence). The V gene lost 7 bases and the J gene lost 8 bases, with 5 bases spanning the gap. The CDR3 loop is CASNEEKLFF. In DNA form, the CDR3 reads TGTGCCAGTAACGAGGAAAAACTGTTTTTT.

Here the CDR3 reads CSARDVDRFISYTF. CDR3 nucleotide sequence: TGCAGTGCTAGAGACGTAGACAGGTTCATAAGCTACACCTTC. The chain couples TRBV20-1 to TRBJ1-2; the D gene is possibly TRBD1 (6 bases). Trimming stripped 0 bases from V and 9 bases from J, with 17 bases between. The CDR3 sequence is 14 residues long. CDR1 DFQATT and CDR2 SNEGSKA come from the germline V gene (reference sequence).

The J gene is TRBJ2-7, the V gene TRBV7-2; 8 bases line up with TRBD1. Germline CDR1 is SGHTA and CDR2 is FQGNSA. The CDR3 extends over 15 amino acids. Trimming cost V 4 bases and J 5 bases; bases outside gene matches: 10. The CDR3 DNA reads TGTGCCAGCAGCTCCCTGACAGGGGCCCTGGACGAGCAGTACTTC. Protein product: CASSSLTGALDEQYF. The complete variable domain, with remaining parts taken from reference TRBV7-2 and TRBJ2-7, reads GAGVSQSPSNKVTEKGKDVELRCDPISGHTALYWYRQSLGQGLEFLIYFQGNSAPDKSGLPSDRFSAERTGGSVSTLTIQRTQQEDSAVYLCASSSLTGALDEQYFGPGTRLTVT.

This clonotype was counted a few times. The DNA for the CDR3 is TGTGCCAGCAGTGTACAGGCCCTTAACTATGGCTACACCTTC. Encoded protein: CASSVQALNYGYTF. V is TRBV2 and J is TRBJ1-2, with a weak D call TRBD1 (5 bases). Trimming took off 4 bases at V and 1 base at J, with 10 bases between the two ends. This CDR3 has 14 amino acids. The germline CDR1 and CDR2 sequences are SNHLY and FYNNEI.

This clonotype has a single count. The chain recombines TRBV20-1 with TRBJ2-5; 8 positions match TRBD2. Germline V lookup: CDR1 DFQATT, CDR2 SNEGSKA (reference sequence). The CDR3 length is 14 residues. J lost 2 bases, V lost 6 bases, and 8 bases had no gene match. The CDR3 loop reads CSAKSGRVQETQYF. The CDR3 DNA sequence: TGCAGTGCAAAAAGCGGGAGAGTACAAGAGACCCAGTACTTC.

The chain recombines TRBV15 with TRBJ1-1; unclear D gene. Trimming stripped 4 bases from V and 3 bases from J, with 12 bases between. This CDR3 spans 14 amino acids. Germline assignment: CDR1 LNHNV and CDR2 YYDKDF (reference sequence). The CDR3 sequence: CATSTYLTDTEAFF. In DNA, the CDR3 is TGTGCCACCAGCACTTACCTAACGGACACTGAAGCTTTCTTT.

Comments on this clonotype: Sequence at one end of the junction differs from germline and may be a read error. The V and J genes are TRBV25-1 and TRBJ2-1, with 8 bases identical to TRBD2. Germline V CDR1 and CDR2: MGHDK, SYGVNS. This CDR3 region has 14 residues. The CDR3 loop is CASSEGTSYNEQFF. The CDR3 DNA sequence: TGCGCCAGCAGTGAGGGGACTAGCTACAATGAGCAGTTCTTC.

This clonotype showed up many times. This chain uses TRBV10-3 with TRBJ1-1, with TRBD1 as a possible D gene (5 bases). The CDR3 is 13 amino acids. V lost 6 bases, J lost 5 bases, and 13 bases lay in between. Looked up from germline, CDR1 is ENHRY and CDR2 is SYGVKD. CDR3 loop: CAIRSGSRTEAFF. In nucleotides, the CDR3 is TGTGCCATCAGGTCAGGGTCTCGAACTGAAGCTTTCTTT.

This clonotype was recorded only once. The rearrangement links TRBV11-2 to TRBJ2-7; no firm D call. The CDR3 consists of 12 residues. The V end lost 8 bases, the J end lost 0 bases, and 8 bases lay between the germline ends. Looked up from germline, CDR1 is SGHAT and CDR2 is FQNNGV. The CDR3 DNA reads TGTGCCAGCCCCAGGAGCTCCTACGAGCAGTACTTC. Its protein product is CASPRSSYEQYF.

This clonotype appeared many times. The chain joins TRBV29-1 to TRBJ1-3; D is undetermined. The CDR3 length is 14 residues. Trimming removed 0 bases from V and 4 bases from J, with 10 bases in between. Germline V lookup: CDR1 SQVTM, CDR2 ANQGSEA. The CDR3, as DNA: TGCAGCGTTGAAGACCCCCGGCGGGGAAACACCATATATTTT. This gives the protein CSVEDPRRGNTIYF.

This chain uses TRBV20-1 with TRBJ2-7, with D maybe TRBD2 (5 bases). Trimming stripped 6 bases from V and 5 bases from J, with 14 bases between. The CDR3 length is 12 residues. Per the germline V gene, CDR1 is DFQATT and CDR2 is SNEGSKA (reference sequence). The CDR3 DNA reads TGCAGTGCAGCAGTTAAGCGGAACGAGCAGTACTTC. Translation gives CSAAVKRNEQYF.

Notes on this clonotype: The junction does not match germline at one end; this may be a read error. This chain links TRBV10-3 with TRBJ2-3; no definite D call. CDR1 ENHRY and CDR2 SYGVKD come from the germline V gene. The CDR3 runs to 14 residues. The CDR3 reads CVISAARSTDTQYF. CDR3 bases: TGTGTCATCAGTGCAGCCCGAAGCACAGATACGCAGTATTTT.

The chain joins TRBV10-3 to TRBJ1-2; no clear D. The CDR3 has 13 residues. Germline CDR1 is ENHRY and CDR2 is SYGVKD. Trimming left V 7 bases short and J 3 bases short, with 12 bases between. The CDR3 DNA follows: TGTGCCATCACAGCGGGAGAACACTATGGCTACACCTTC. It encodes CAITAGEHYGYTF.

This clonotype occurred a few times. The junction and the germline gene differ at one end; a read error may be behind it. V is TRBV7-2 and J is TRBJ1-2; no reliable D call. CDR3 length equals 16 residues. The germline CDR1 and CDR2 sequences are SGHTA and FQGNSA. The chain's CDR3 is CASSQPSRRRLYGYTF. CDR3 coding DNA: TGCGCCAGCAGCCAACCCAGCAGGCGTAGACTCTATGGCTACACCTTC.

The chain links TRBV15 to TRBJ1-2, with D hard to call. The CDR3 spans 12 residues. V was shortened by 3 bases and J by 8 bases, with 10 bases between the two germline ends. Germline assignment: CDR1 LNHNV and CDR2 YYDKDF (reference sequence). CDR3 DNA sequence: TGTGCCACCAGCAGGATTGGAGAGGGCTACACCTTC. This encodes CATSRIGEGYTF.